Listed below are T cell receptor beta chains from one sample, sequenced in a study of shared clonotypes between healthy human individuals. Clones were sequenced by immunoSEQ multiplex PCR, and TCRdb holds only the in-frame ones, with some missing. The table shows 500,000 to 650,000 clones, with roughly four fifths occurring only once. The sequenced material came from PBMCs. The source of these receptors is a woman aged 40-49 years in good health. Some clones in this sample may be carry-over from other donors' samples. Both conserved end residues are part of each CDR3. Each record gives: CDR3 length, V gene, J gene, clone size, D gene, CDR3 protein, CDR3 DNA. A D gene is named only where the DNA matches it firmly. Clone size, where shown, is once, few, many, or a class for clones that have expanded.

>15|TRBV7-9|TRBJ1-1|NA|TRBD1
CASSLRTGGNTEAFF
TGTGCCAGCAGCCTCAGGACAGGGGGGAACACTGAAGCTTTCTTT
>15|TRBV18|TRBJ2-3|NA|NA
CASSPSGGSTDTQYF
TGTGCCAGCTCACCGTCGGGCGGAAGCACAGATACGCAGTATTTT
>16|TRBV5-1|TRBJ1-1|once|NA
CASSLVRGLGNTEAFF
TGCGCCAGCAGCTTGGTTCGGGGGTTGGGGAACACTGAAGCTTTCTTT
>14|TRBV5-6|TRBJ1-1|NA|NA
CASSPRGAWTEAFF
TGTGCCAGCAGCCCTCGAGGGGCTTGGACTGAGGCTTTCTTC
>13|TRBV6-6|TRBJ1-1|NA|NA
CASSYSREGEAFF
TGTGCCAGCAGTTACTCCCGCGAGGGTGAAGCTTTCTTT
>15|TRBV5-3|TRBJ1-1|NA|TRBD1
CARSLFTGENTEAFF
TGTGCCAGAAGCTTGTTTACAGGGGAAAACACTGAAGCTTTCTTT
>12|TRBV5-1|TRBJ2-7|NA|NA
CASSLLGYEQYF
TGCGCCAGCAGCTTGCTGGGGTACGAGCAGTACTTC
>18|TRBV21-1|TRBJ2-1|NA|NA
CASSKSRTSGRAYNEQFF
TGTGCCAGCAGCAAGAGTAGGACTAGCGGGAGAGCCTACAATGAGCAGTTCTTC
>13|TRBV21-1|TRBJ1-2|NA|NA
CASSKDRNYGYTF
TGTGCCAGCAGCAAAGACAGGAACTATGGCTACACCTTC
>17|TRBV7-7|TRBJ2-6|NA|NA
CASSRDFVASGANVLTF
TGTGCCAGCAGCCGAGATTTCGTTGCCTCTGGGGCCAACGTCCTGACTTTC
>14|TRBV29-1|TRBJ1-1|NA|TRBD1
CSVEETGGNTEAFF
TGCAGCGTTGAAGAAACAGGGGGAAACACTGAAGCTTTCTTT
>13|TRBV29-1|TRBJ2-1|NA|TRBD2
CSVDSGGTGEQFF
TGCAGCGTTGATAGCGGGGGGACGGGTGAGCAGTTCTTC
>13|TRBV4-3|TRBJ1-2|few|NA
CASSRGQLYGYTF
TGCGCCAGCAGCCGAGGACAGCTCTATGGCTACACCTTC
>16|TRBV7-8|TRBJ1-1|many|TRBD1
CASSFGTAAGNTEAFF
TGTGCCAGCAGCTTTGGGACAGCCGCCGGAAACACTGAAGCTTTCTTT
>16|TRBV18|TRBJ2-7|NA|TRBD1
CASSRTGTENTYEQYF
TGTGCCAGCTCCCGAACAGGGACAGAAAACACCTACGAGCAGTACTTC
>15|TRBV7-3|TRBJ2-3|NA|NA
CASSLGDHITDTQYF
TGTGCCAGCAGCTTAGGTGACCATATCACAGATACGCAGTATTTT
>15|TRBV10-3|TRBJ2-7|NA|TRBD1
CAISEPDRVRYEQYF
TGTGCCATCAGTGAGCCGGACAGGGTACGATACGAGCAGTACTTC
>16|TRBV2|TRBJ1-3|NA|NA
CASTGQASHSGNTIYF
TGTGCCAGCACCGGGCAGGCGTCCCACTCTGGAAACACCATATATTTT
>13|TRBV6-1|TRBJ2-3|NA|NA
CASKRVRTDTQYF
TGTGCCAGCAAGAGGGTTAGGACAGATACGCAGTATTTT
>15|TRBV29-1|TRBJ1-1|few|NA
CSVERGFPENTEAFF
TGCAGCGTTGAAAGGGGTTTTCCGGAGAACACTGAAGCTTTCTTT
>17|TRBV11-2|TRBJ1-4|few|NA
CASSSLRPGLVSEKLFF
TGTGCCAGCAGCTCCCTAAGGCCAGGCCTAGTTAGTGAAAAACTGTTTTTT
>18|TRBV28|TRBJ1-5|NA|TRBD1
CASSLRGQHLYSNQPQHF
TGTGCCAGCAGTTTGCGGGGACAGCACCTTTATAGCAATCAGCCCCAGCATTTT
>13|TRBV28|TRBJ2-7|few|NA
CASSLLGADEQYF
TGTGCCAGCAGTTTACTGGGGGCTGACGAGCAGTACTTC
>14|TRBV7-2|TRBJ2-7|NA|NA
CASSLAGTSYEQYF
TGTGCCAGCAGCTTAGCGGGAACCTCCTACGAGCAGTACTTC
>14|TRBV6-1|TRBJ1-2|NA|NA
CASSSNDRTGGYTF
TGTGCCAGCAGTTCCAACGACAGGACGGGGGGCTACACCTTC
>12|TRBV5-4|TRBJ2-1|NA|NA
CASSRNNNEQFF
TGTGCCAGCAGCCGTAACAACAATGAGCAGTTCTTC
>16|TRBV5-6|TRBJ2-3|NA|TRBD2
CASSLWLAGVGDTQYF
TGTGCCAGCAGCTTGTGGCTAGCGGGAGTAGGTGATACGCAGTATTTT
>16|TRBV4-2|TRBJ2-7|NA|TRBD1
CASSQKDGTGGYEQYF
TGTGCCAGCAGCCAAAAGGACGGGACAGGGGGCTACGAGCAGTACTTC
>17|TRBV7-3|TRBJ2-3|NA|NA
CASSFQGSSSGADTQYF
TGTGCCAGCAGCTTCCAGGGGTCAAGTAGCGGTGCAGATACGCAGTATTTT
>14|TRBV5-4|TRBJ2-3|NA|NA
CASSPMMSTDTQYF
TGTGCCAGCAGCCCTATGATGAGCACAGATACGCAGTATTTT
>12|TRBV29-1|TRBJ1-5|NA|NA
CSVETGSGPQHF
TGCAGCGTTGAAACGGGTTCGGGGCCCCAGCATTTT
>14|TRBV11-2|TRBJ2-5|NA|NA
CASSLGSVQETQYF
TGTGCCAGCAGCTTAGGTTCAGTTCAAGAGACCCAGTACTTC
>15|TRBV15|TRBJ2-3|NA|NA
CATSRDGGRTDTQYF
TGTGCCACCAGCAGAGATGGGGGCCGCACAGATACGCAGTATTTT
>14|TRBV19|TRBJ1-1|NA|NA
CASSAGGVNTEAFF
TGTGCCAGTAGTGCCGGGGGTGTGAACACTGAAGCTTTCTTT
>13|TRBV4-2|TRBJ2-1|few|NA
CASSQDLRLEGIF
TGTGCCAGCAGCCAAGATTTGCGACTAGAGGGAATCTTC